Below, 22 T cell receptor beta chains from the same sample are listed, as sequenced in a study of cytomegalovirus exposure and HLA in healthy donors. A multiplex PCR was run with 60 Vbeta primers and 13 Jbeta primers. Libraries were prepared by immunoSEQ multiplex PCR; TCRdb keeps only in-frame clonotypes and omits some of them. The table lists approximately 170,000 clones, roughly four fifths of them singletons. The source material was PBMCs. These receptors all come from a man aged 50 to 59 in good health and CMV-seropositive.

This chain joins TRBV19 and TRBJ2-1; a weak D match, TRBD1 (6 bases). Looked up from germline, CDR1 is LNHDA and CDR2 is SQIVND (reference sequence). Between the trimmed V and J ends, which lost 1 base and 4 bases, there was a span of 14 bases. The CDR3 sequence is 16 residues long. In DNA form, the CDR3 reads TGTGCCAGTAGTATAGGGCAGGGGAGAGATTACAATGAGCAGTTCTTC. Translating gives CASSIGQGRDYNEQFF.

The gene calls are TRBV4-2 and TRBJ1-6, with D perhaps TRBD1 (6 bases). V lost 9 bases, J lost 3 bases, and 15 bases lay in between. Germline lookup yields CDR1 LGHNA and CDR2 YNFKEQ. This CDR3 region has 15 residues. The CDR3 DNA reads TGTGCCAGTAAGGGGGAGGGCCTCTATAATTCACCCCTCCACTTT. Its translation: CASKGEGLYNSPLHF.

The rearrangement uses TRBV10-3 and TRBJ2-2, with D possibly being TRBD1 (6 bases). The CDR3 consists of 16 residues. Trimming pared 2 bases from V and 0 bases from J, leaving 10 bases between. Per germline, CDR1 ENHRY and CDR2 SYGVKD. The CDR3 bases are TGTGCCATCAGTGAGCAGGGGTACCCGAACACCGGGGAGCTGTTTTTT. Its protein is CAISEQGYPNTGELFF.

About this clone itself: The same CDR3 can be traced to other DNA sequences in this sample. J is TRBJ2-5 and V is TRBV10-3, with 12 bases lining up with TRBD2. Germline CDR1 is ENHRY and CDR2 is SYGVKD. V lost 5 bases and J lost 5; bases outside the gene matches: 6. The CDR3 covers 15 residues. Here the CDR3 DNA reads TGTGCCATCAGTAGGACTAGCGGGAACTTGGAGACCCAGTACTTC. Protein sequence: CAISRTSGNLETQYF.

V and J are TRBV10-3 and TRBJ1-1, with a tentative D call TRBD1 (6 bases). Between the trimmed V and J ends, which lost 3 bases and 1 base, there was a span of 12 bases. Germline V gene sequence: CDR1 ENHRY, CDR2 SYGVKD. The CDR3 covers 15 residues. In nucleotides, the CDR3 is TGTGCCATCAGTGAATGGACAGCGTCGAACACTGAAGCTTTCTTT. Amino acid sequence: CAISEWTASNTEAFF.

This chain joins TRBV18 and TRBJ2-1, with D possibly matching TRBD1 (5 bases). Per germline, CDR1 KGHSH and CDR2 LQKENI. The CDR3 consists of 13 residues. Trimming left V 5 bases short and J 5 bases short, with 10 bases between. CDR3 protein: CASSSDRHNEQFF. CDR3 sequence (DNA): TGTGCCAGCTCATCAGACAGACACAATGAGCAGTTCTTC. The variable domain in full, completed from reference TRBV18 and TRBJ2-1, reads NAGVMQNPRHLVRRRGQEARLRCSPMKGHSHVYWYRQLPEEGLKFMVYLQKENIIDESGMPKERFSAEFPKEGPSILRIQQVVRGDSAAYFCASSSDRHNEQFFGPGTRLTVL.

J is TRBJ1-3 and V is TRBV5-8; 9 bases are shared with TRBD1. Germline V CDR1 and CDR2: SGHTS, YDEGEE. The CDR3 has 18 residues. J was trimmed by 4 bases and V by 4 bases; bases with no gene match: 15. The CDR3 sequence: CASSATPEQGARGNTIYF. The CDR3 region has the DNA TGTGCCAGCAGCGCCACCCCTGAACAGGGGGCGCGAGGAAACACCATATATTTT.

This chain uses TRBV5-1 with TRBJ2-1, with D possibly TRBD1 on 6 matching bases. The V gene lost 4 bases and the J gene lost 0 bases, with 11 bases spanning the gap. From germline, CDR1 is SGHRS and CDR2 YFSETQ. The CDR3 length is 15 residues. The CDR3 region has the DNA TGCGCCAGCAGCACTACAGGGAGCTCCTACAATGAGCAGTTCTTC. This gives the protein CASSTTGSSYNEQFF.

The V call is TRBV4-2, the J call TRBJ1-4; D is uncertain. Germline V CDR1 and CDR2: LGHNA, YNFKEQ. CDR3 length: 14 residues. V lost 3 bases and J lost 8, with 13 bases in between. CDR3 in DNA: TGTGCCAGCAGCCACCTTTCGGGTGGGGAAAAACTGTTTTTT. Its translation is CASSHLSGGEKLFF.

This chain connects TRBV4-1 to TRBJ2-7; D perhaps matches TRBD1 (6 bases). Germline-derived CDR1 and CDR2 are MGHRA and YSYEKL. The CDR3 length is 14 residues. Between the trimmed V and J ends, which lost 0 bases and 9 bases, there was a span of 15 bases. The CDR3 nucleotides read TGCGCCAGCAGCCAAGATTCACAGGGAGTAGGGCAGTACTTC. Amino acids: CASSQDSQGVGQYF.

The chain couples TRBV5-1 to TRBJ2-5, with 16 bases that match TRBD2. The CDR3 contains 18 residues. CDR1 is SGHRS and CDR2 is YFSETQ in the germline V gene. The V gene end was trimmed by 4 bases and the J gene end by 2 bases; junction bases not matched to a gene: 8. In DNA form, the CDR3 reads TGCGCCAGCAGCCTGGGACTAGCGGGGGGGCCGCTACAAGAGACCCAGTACTTC. Amino acids: CASSLGLAGGPLQETQYF.

The rearrangement joins TRBV19 to TRBJ2-1, with TRBD1 as a possible D gene (5 bases). The V gene lost 3 bases and the J gene lost 4 bases, with 7 bases spanning the gap. The CDR3 covers 13 residues. In germline, CDR1 is LNHDA, CDR2 SQIVND (reference sequence). CDR3 nucleotides: TGTGCCAGTAGTATCAACAGGTACAATGAGCAGTTCTTC. Encoded protein: CASSINRYNEQFF. The whole variable domain, filled in from reference TRBV19 and TRBJ2-1, reads DGGITQSPKYLFRKEGQNVTLSCEQNLNHDAMYWYRQDPGQGLRLIYYSQIVNDFQKGDIAEGYSVSREKKESFPLTVTSAQKNPTAFYLCASSINRYNEQFFGPGTRLTVL.

This chain links TRBV7-2 with TRBJ2-2, with 10 positions matching TRBD2. CDR3 length: 16 residues. Germline V gives CDR1 SGHTA, CDR2 FQGNSA. J gave up 4 bases and V 5 bases, and 7 bases lay outside the gene matches. In DNA form, the CDR3 reads TGTGCCAGCAGCACAACTTTAGCGGGGGGCACCGGGGAGCTGTTTTTT. Translation gives CASSTTLAGGTGELFF.

The rearrangement joins TRBV4-3 to TRBJ2-1; 9 bases are shared with TRBD2. J was trimmed by 8 bases and V by 0 bases; bases with no gene match: 8. The CDR3 covers 16 residues. Germline loops: CDR1 LGHNA, CDR2 YSLEER. The DNA for the CDR3 is TGCGCCAGCAGCCAAGATGAGGTAGCGGGGGCCCATGAGCAGTTCTTC. This translates into CASSQDEVAGAHEQFF.

The chain joins TRBV4-1 to TRBJ2-7; 9 nucleotides line up with TRBD1. The V and J ends lost 5 bases and 5 bases, in that order; junction bases with no gene match: 7. The germline gives CDR1 MGHRA, CDR2 YSYEKL. The CDR3 has 14 amino acids. The CDR3: CASSSGQGIDEQYF. The CDR3 DNA sequence: TGCGCCAGCAGCTCCGGACAGGGGATTGACGAGCAGTACTTC.

The J gene is TRBJ2-7, the V gene TRBV4-3; a weak D match, TRBD1 (5 bases). V was cut by 1 base and J by 4 bases, with 14 bases left in between. Per the germline V gene, CDR1 is LGHNA and CDR2 is YSLEER. This CDR3 comprises 15 residues. In DNA form, the CDR3 reads TGCGCCAGCAGCCAAGCTGCAGGGTCGGCGTACGAGCAGTACTTC. Translation: CASSQAAGSAYEQYF.

The rearrangement joins TRBV19 to TRBJ1-5, with TRBD1 matching 9 bases. The junction had 3 bases not matched to a gene; V was cut back by 8 bases and J by 4 bases. CDR1 is LNHDA and CDR2 is SQIVND in the germline V gene (reference sequence). The CDR3 totals 13 residues. In nucleotides, the CDR3 is TGTGCCAGTGGCGGACAGGGGAATCAGCCCCAGCATTTT. This sequence encodes CASGGQGNQPQHF.

The genes are TRBV5-6 and TRBJ2-3; TRBD1 matches at 9 bases. Germline CDR1 is SGHDT and CDR2 is YYEEEE. The junction had 4 bases not matched to a gene; V was cut back by 0 bases and J by 5 bases. This CDR3 has 15 amino acids. Here the CDR3 reads CASSLAGQGLDTQYF. CDR3 coding DNA: TGTGCCAGCAGCTTGGCAGGACAGGGGTTAGATACGCAGTATTTT.

The genes are TRBV9 and TRBJ2-1, with 12 bases fitting TRBD1. The CDR3 length is 17 residues. The J segment lost 7 bases and the V segment lost 3 bases, leaving 11 bases of the junction unmatched. Germline V lookup: CDR1 SGDLS, CDR2 YYNGEE. DNA for the CDR3: TGTGCCAGCAGCGACCCTACGGGACAGGGGGCGCAAAATGAGCAGTTCTTC. Translated, it gives CASSDPTGQGAQNEQFF.

This chain links TRBV4-2 with TRBJ1-6; perhaps TRBD1 as D (6 bases). The germline gives CDR1 LGHNA, CDR2 YNFKEQ. This CDR3 is 16 amino acids long. Trimming pared 0 bases from V and 5 bases from J, leaving 11 bases between. The CDR3 nucleotides read TGTGCCAGCAGCCAAGATAGGACAGCCAATAATTCACCCCTCCACTTT. The encoded protein is CASSQDRTANNSPLHF.

This clone has only a few counts. Here the CDR3 DNA reads TGTGCCAGTAGTTTAATGGACATGAACACTGAAGCTTTCTTT. Amino acid sequence: CASSLMDMNTEAFF. The gene calls are TRBV19 and TRBJ1-1, with D perhaps matching TRBD1 (5 bases). Trimming cost V 5 bases and J 0 bases, with 10 bases left between them. Germline V lookup: CDR1 LNHDA, CDR2 SQIVND (reference sequence). CDR3 size: 14 residues.

This chain uses TRBV9 with TRBJ1-2; D ambiguous. Germline V gives CDR1 SGDLS, CDR2 YYNGEE. The V end lost 7 bases, the J end lost 1 base, and 14 bases lay between the germline ends. The CDR3 is 14 amino acids. Here the CDR3 reads CASVSGAFNYGYTF. CDR3 nucleotides: TGTGCCAGCGTATCAGGTGCATTTAACTATGGCTACACCTTC.